This note documents a single TCR beta chain sequence. The data originate from a study of blood T cell repertoires in COVID-19. Looking at the study overall: The United States, Italy and Spain provided the acute and convalescent COVID-19 samples. Sources were T cells, B-cell-depleted T cells, or PBMCs; the material itself was cDNA or gDNA.

This CDR3 has 11 residues. Per the germline V gene, CDR1 is MNHNS and CDR2 is SASEGT. V was shortened by 3 bases and J by 8 bases, with 7 bases between the two germline ends. Study processing details: Scientists estimated how many nucleated cells there were by amplifying reference gene primers. Assay used: immunoSEQ multiplex PCR; TCRdb lists only in-frame clones, some missing. V and J calls plus clone size are reproduced from that table; the DNA served to infer D and trimming. The table lists nearly 350,000 clones, around 90% of them singletons. The sample comprised peripheral blood. The TCR was taken from a young woman who had recovered from COVID-19. The V gene is TRBV6-1, the J gene TRBJ1-2; the D is unclear. The CDR3 DNA reads TGTGCCAGCAGTGAGTTTCGGGGCTACACCTTC. Its translation: CASSEFRGYTF.